The present T cell receptor (beta chain) was sequenced within a study of T cell responses to AZD1222 COVID-19 vaccine. Study conclusions and caveats: No day 14 peak samples; only post-peak repertoires were characterized. Along spike, vaccine-associated CD4 TCRs were found throughout, with dominance at 160-218 and 743-854. White British ancestry dominated among donors, who included more females, and clonal diversity was possibly underestimated.

Sequenced by immunoSEQ multiplex PCR; TCRdb stores in-frame clones only, minus some. The sample holds 100,000 to 120,000 clones, approximately 94% seen once. The CDR3 spans 14 residues. V lost 2 bases to trimming and J lost 7 bases; unmatched junction nucleotides: 8. Germline V gene lookup returns CDR1 SGHRS and CDR2 YFSETQ. In regard to this clone: The antigen is unknown.

The rearrangement uses TRBV5-1 and TRBJ1-2; 7 bases fit TRBD1. Sequencing was performed on peripheral blood, taken 28 days after the second AZD1222 dose. This TCR came from an adult who received the AZD1222 COVID-19 vaccine. The CDR3 region has the DNA TGCGCCAGCAGCTTTTTCTCAGGGGGAACTGGCTACACCTTC. Protein sequence: CASSFFSGGTGYTF.